One and the same sample provided the 16 T cell receptor beta chains below, sequenced in a study of T cell repertoires in cytomegalovirus infection. Via MiXCR, TCRdb re-called the reads, giving one row per CDR3 protein. Of approximately 100,000 distinct CDR3 sequences listed, about a quarter are singletons. Sequencing was performed on CD8+ T cells from PBMCs. The source of these receptors is a human donor in good health (CMV status not recorded). Some clones in this sample may be carry-over from other donors' samples.

A remark on this clonotype: A much larger clone differs from this one at a single base, so this may be a read error. V usage is TRBV7-2 and J usage is TRBJ1-1, with D unclear. Germline V gene lookup returns CDR1 SGHTA and CDR2 FQGNSA. CDR3 length: 14 residues. Trimming shortened V by 1 base and J by 7 bases, and 13 bases separated the two germline ends. The CDR3 loop is CTSSLVMGKGEAFF. The CDR3 DNA is TGTACCAGCAGCTTAGTCATGGGTAAAGGTGAAGCTTTCTTT.

This clonotype was observed a handful of times. The chain recombines TRBV20-1 with TRBJ1-5; possible D gene TRBD1, 5 bases. The CDR3 runs to 13 residues. V lost 2 bases and J 2 bases, leaving 7 bases between the germline ends. Germline V lookup: CDR1 DFQATT, CDR2 SNEGSKA (reference sequence). The CDR3 reads CSARQGGNQPQHF. In nucleotides, the CDR3 is TGCAGTGCTAGACAGGGTGGCAATCAGCCCCAGCATTTT.

This clonotype was found many times. The V gene is TRBV6-5, the J gene TRBJ1-1; the D gene is possibly TRBD1 (5 bases). The ends were cut back, 6 bases at V and 4 bases at J, with 15 bases in the middle. There are 14 residues in the CDR3. Germline V gene sequence: CDR1 MNHEY, CDR2 SVGAGI. The CDR3 region has the DNA TGTGCCAGCAGACCAACACCGGGGGGCACTGAAGCTTTCTTT. Protein product: CASRPTPGGTEAFF.

The chain uses TRBV7-2 and TRBJ2-2, with TRBD2 identical over 8 bases. From germline, CDR1 is SGHTA and CDR2 FQGNSA. V lost 3 bases, J lost 8 bases, and 8 bases stayed unmatched. This CDR3 region has 15 residues. CDR3 in DNA: TGTGCCAGCAGCTTGACGGGGGGGCCGATTGGGGAGCTGTTTTTT. Encoded protein: CASSLTGGPIGELFF.

The chain is built from TRBV10-2 and TRBJ1-6; the D gene is possibly TRBD1 (6 bases). V lost 3 bases and J 8 bases, leaving 17 bases between the germline ends. CDR3 length: 16 residues. Germline V gives CDR1 WSHSY, CDR2 SAAADI. The CDR3 sequence is CASSDSGGRIDSPLHF. The CDR3 region has the DNA TGCGCCAGCAGTGATAGCGGGGGGCGGATCGATTCACCCCTCCACTTT.

The chain has TRBV20-1 and TRBJ1-1, with D possibly TRBD1 on 5 matching bases. Deletions cut 4 bases from V and 0 bases from J, with 12 bases between. This CDR3 has 14 residues. CDR1 is DFQATT and CDR2 is SNEGSKA in the germline V gene (reference sequence). In DNA, the CDR3 is TGCAGTGCTAAAGGGGTTTACATGAACACTGAAGCTTTCTTT. It codes for CSAKGVYMNTEAFF.

The chain couples TRBV6-6 to TRBJ2-5; maybe TRBD2 (6 bases). Trimming took 2 bases from V and 5 from J, leaving 12 bases between them. The CDR3 spans 14 residues. Looked up from germline, CDR1 is MNHNY and CDR2 is SVGAGI (reference sequence). The CDR3 protein is CASSYTSAGETQYF. The CDR3 coding sequence is TGTGCCAGCAGTTACACTTCGGCGGGGGAGACCCAGTACTTC.

The sample holds many counts of this clonotype. The chain couples TRBV24-1 to TRBJ2-1; 11 bases align to TRBD1. The CDR3 contains 22 residues. Germline assignment: CDR1 KGHDR and CDR2 SFDVKD. The ends lost 4 bases at V and 3 bases at J; junction bases unmatched: 22. CDR3 DNA sequence: TGTGCCACCAGTGACGCGGACAGGGGGCGGCTAATGGGTCTCGGCTACTACAATGAGCAGTTCTTC. Its protein is CATSDADRGRLMGLGYYNEQFF.

This clonotype was seen only a few times. The genes are TRBV6-1 and TRBJ2-7; D may be TRBD1 or TRBD2 (5 bases each). Trimming stripped 5 bases from V and 10 bases from J, with 18 bases between. The CDR3 covers 13 residues. The germline V gene encodes CDR1 MNHNS and CDR2 SASEGT. CDR3: CASSPGPDVDQYF. The CDR3 bases are TGTGCCAGCAGTCCGGGACCGGACGTTGATCAGTACTTC.

The chain couples TRBV19 to TRBJ1-5, with D perhaps matching TRBD1 (5 bases). V was trimmed by 4 bases and J by 7 bases, leaving 17 bases between them. Germline V gene lookup returns CDR1 LNHDA and CDR2 SQIVND (reference sequence). This CDR3 region has 15 residues. This CDR3 is CASSRIRGREQPQHF. The CDR3 DNA follows: TGTGCCAGTAGTAGAATCCGGGGCAGGGAACAGCCCCAGCATTTT.

This clonotype was seen more than once but under ten times. The V gene is TRBV4-2, the J gene TRBJ2-7; 10 positions match TRBD2. The trim removed 2 bases at V and 2 bases at J, leaving 6 bases unmatched. The CDR3 is 16 residues long. Germline CDR1 is LGHNA and CDR2 is YNFKEQ. CDR3 residues: CASSQLTSGAPYEQYF. In DNA form, the CDR3 reads TGTGCCAGCAGCCAACTAACTAGCGGGGCGCCCTACGAGCAGTACTTC.

This chain links TRBV7-2 with TRBJ2-1; TRBD2 is a possible D gene (5 bases). CDR3 size: 13 residues. Trimming shortened V by 1 base and J by 6 bases, and 7 bases separated the two germline ends. CDR1 and CDR2 (germline): SGHTA, FQGNSA. CDR3 bases: TGTGCCAGCAGCTTAGTAGGGAGCAATGAGCAGTTCTTC. Translated: CASSLVGSNEQFF.

CDR3: CASSLDWGEETQYF. The CDR3 DNA is TGCGCCAGCAGCTTGGATTGGGGAGAGGAGACCCAGTACTTC. The chain joins TRBV5-1 to TRBJ2-5; possibly TRBD2 for D (5 bases). Germline-derived CDR1 and CDR2 are SGHRS and YFSETQ. The CDR3 extends over 14 amino acids. Deletions cut 0 bases from V and 5 bases from J, with 11 bases between.

In its sample, this clonotype was seen many times. The CDR3 sequence is CAWTPGVGTGELFF. The DNA for the CDR3 is TGTGCCTGGACCCCGGGGGTGGGCACCGGGGAGCTGTTTTTT. The rearrangement uses TRBV30 and TRBJ2-2, with a possible D match to TRBD2 (6 bases). Germline CDR1 is GTSNPN and CDR2 is SVGIG (reference sequence). There are 14 residues in the CDR3. The V and J ends lost 4 bases and 4 bases respectively, with 13 bases between them.

The chain joins TRBV6-5 to TRBJ2-3; D gene ambiguous. The V and J ends lost 8 bases and 0 bases respectively, with 18 bases between them. This CDR3 is built from 16 residues. Germline assignment: CDR1 MNHEY and CDR2 SVGAGI. The CDR3 spells CASASSRTTSTDTQYF. The CDR3 DNA follows: TGTGCCAGCGCCTCTTCGCGGACGACTAGCACAGATACGCAGTATTTT.

This chain joins TRBV29-1 and TRBJ2-1; no reliable D call. Germline V gene sequence: CDR1 SQVTM, CDR2 ANQGSEA. The CDR3 runs 10 residues. V was cut by 0 bases and J by 13 bases, with 7 bases left in between. The DNA of the CDR3 is TGCAGCGTTGAAGACTCTGGACAGTTCTTC. This translates into CSVEDSGQFF.